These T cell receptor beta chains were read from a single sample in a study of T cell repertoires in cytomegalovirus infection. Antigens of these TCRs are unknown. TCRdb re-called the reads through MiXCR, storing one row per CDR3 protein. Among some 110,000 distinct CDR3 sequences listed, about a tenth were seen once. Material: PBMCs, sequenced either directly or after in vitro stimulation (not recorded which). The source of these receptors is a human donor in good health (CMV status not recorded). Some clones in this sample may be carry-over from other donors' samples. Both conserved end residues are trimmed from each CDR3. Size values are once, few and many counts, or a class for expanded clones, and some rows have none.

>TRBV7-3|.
ASRPDGYT
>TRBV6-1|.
ASSWDTYNEQF
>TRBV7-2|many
ASSPQRGGYGYT
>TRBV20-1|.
SAREGSRYGYA
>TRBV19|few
ASSIVAGGLQETQY
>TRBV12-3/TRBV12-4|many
ASSFSGNEQF
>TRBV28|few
ASSLNPGEQY
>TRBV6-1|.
ASSGGIQGGETQY
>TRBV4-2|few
ASSQAGANTEAF
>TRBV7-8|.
ASSLAASGRSFQETQY
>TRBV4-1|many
ASSLRTSGTYNEQF
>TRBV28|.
ASSLFGNAETQY
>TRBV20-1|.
SSQGLGYEQY
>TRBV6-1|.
ASSEYRAGGKF
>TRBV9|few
ASSVLGGVGEKLF
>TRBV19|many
ASIDRPYSNQPQH
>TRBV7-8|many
ASSLLQAEETQY
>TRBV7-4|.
ASSLRTGGIGYT
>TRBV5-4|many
ASSASGSPQETQY
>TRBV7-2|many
ASSFYSTGTIGHTDTQY
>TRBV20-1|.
SAGDRVHTGELF
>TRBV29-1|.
SVEERGRINEQY
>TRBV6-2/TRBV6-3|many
ASSYRLMKRVGATNTGELF
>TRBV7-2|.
ASSEVMYEQY
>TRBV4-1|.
ASSQVLGTSRTDTQY
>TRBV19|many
ASMEGRNYGYT
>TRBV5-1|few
ASGPTPSYEQY
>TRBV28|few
ASSLPGTGVHEQY
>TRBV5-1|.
ASSLFRLGSYNEQF
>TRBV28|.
ASSLGTSGSYEQY
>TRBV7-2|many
ASSFSGSSYNEQF
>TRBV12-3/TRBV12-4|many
ASSRTGTSYQPQH
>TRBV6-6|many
ASSYSGGHDDNEKLF
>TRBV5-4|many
ASSRGPTSGRQSYNEQF
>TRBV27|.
ASSSVGGAGNQPQH
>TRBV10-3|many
ANGQGTGGANVLT
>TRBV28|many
ASSSNRDRGGRGAF
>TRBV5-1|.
ASNLGQGIGYEQF
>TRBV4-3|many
ASSLGTSGSSYNEQF
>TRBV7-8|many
ASSVGTDYGYT
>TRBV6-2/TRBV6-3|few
ASSYSPTTYT
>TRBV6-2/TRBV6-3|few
ASSYTVEQETQY
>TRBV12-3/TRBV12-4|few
ASSPAGGRGDTQY
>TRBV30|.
AWSGCQGRSSNEQF
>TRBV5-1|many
ASSLAVAGGSETQY
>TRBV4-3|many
ASSQDQASGFRNEQF
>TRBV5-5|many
ASSLWLVRGNTGELF
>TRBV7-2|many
ASSERGNGYT
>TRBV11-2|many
ASSKRTDPTTDTQY
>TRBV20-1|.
SARAPGLVGSEQF